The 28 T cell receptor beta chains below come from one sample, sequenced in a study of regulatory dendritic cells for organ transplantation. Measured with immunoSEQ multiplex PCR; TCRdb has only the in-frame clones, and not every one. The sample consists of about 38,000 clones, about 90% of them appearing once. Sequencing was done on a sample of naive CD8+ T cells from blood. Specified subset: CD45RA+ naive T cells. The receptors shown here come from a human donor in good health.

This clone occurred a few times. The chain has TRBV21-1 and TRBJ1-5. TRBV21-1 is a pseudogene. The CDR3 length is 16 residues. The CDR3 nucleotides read TGTGCCAGCAGCAAAGGAGAGGGATTTAGCAATCAGCCCCAGCATTTT. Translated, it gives CASSKGEGFSNQPQHF.

CDR3 sequence (DNA): TGTGCCAGCAGCTTAGGCGGTTTCGGAAACACTGAAGCTTTCTTT. Protein product: CASSLGGFGNTEAFF. The rearrangement links TRBV11-3 to TRBJ1-1; D unresolved. The CDR3 runs to 15 residues. Looked up from germline, CDR1 is SGHNT and CDR2 is YENEEA. Trimming shortened V by 1 base and J by 2 bases, and 11 bases separated the two germline ends. Combining the CDR3 with reference TRBV11-3 and TRBJ1-1 gives the whole variable domain EAGVVQSPRYKIIEKKQPVAFWCNPISGHNTLYWYLQNLGQGPELLIRYENEEAVDDSQLPKDRFSAERLKGVDSTLKIQPAELGDSAVYLCASSLGGFGNTEAFFGQGTRLTVV.

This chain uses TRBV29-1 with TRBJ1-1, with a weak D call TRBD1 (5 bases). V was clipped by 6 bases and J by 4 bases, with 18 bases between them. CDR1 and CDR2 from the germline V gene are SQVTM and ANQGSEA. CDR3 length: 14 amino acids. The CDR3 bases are TGCAGCGTCCCGGGGACCCCCGGGAGCACTGAAGCTTTCTTT. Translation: CSVPGTPGSTEAFF.

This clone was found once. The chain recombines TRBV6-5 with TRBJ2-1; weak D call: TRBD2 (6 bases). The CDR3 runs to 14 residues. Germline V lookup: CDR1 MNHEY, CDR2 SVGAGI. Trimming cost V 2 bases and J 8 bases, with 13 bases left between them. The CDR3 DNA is TGTGCCAGCAGTTACGTCTCCGGGACTCATGAGCAGTTCTTC. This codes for CASSYVSGTHEQFF.

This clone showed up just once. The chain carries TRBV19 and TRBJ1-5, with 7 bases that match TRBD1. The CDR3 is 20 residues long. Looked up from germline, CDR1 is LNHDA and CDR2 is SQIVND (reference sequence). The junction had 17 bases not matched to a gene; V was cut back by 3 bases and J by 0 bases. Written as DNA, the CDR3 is TGTGCCAGTAGTATCGGTTTTGGGGGGACAGACACCTATAGCAATCAGCCCCAGCATTTT. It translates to CASSIGFGGTDTYSNQPQHF.

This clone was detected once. The CDR3 protein is CASSPVGGTGSEQYF. The CDR3 DNA follows: TGTGCCAGCAGCCCGGTGGGGGGAACAGGTTCCGAGCAGTACTTC. The V and J genes are TRBV7-9 and TRBJ2-7, with D maybe TRBD2 (6 bases). This CDR3 comprises 15 residues. Germline V gene lookup returns CDR1 SEHNR and CDR2 FQNEAQ (reference sequence). Trimming took off 5 bases at V and 6 bases at J, with 20 bases between the two ends.

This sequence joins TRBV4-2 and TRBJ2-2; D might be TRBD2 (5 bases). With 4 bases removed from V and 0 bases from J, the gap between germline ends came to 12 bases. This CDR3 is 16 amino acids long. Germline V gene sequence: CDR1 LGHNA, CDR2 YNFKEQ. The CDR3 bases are TGTGCCAGCAGCCCCACCGACTATGCGAACACCGGGGAGCTGTTTTTT. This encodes CASSPTDYANTGELFF.

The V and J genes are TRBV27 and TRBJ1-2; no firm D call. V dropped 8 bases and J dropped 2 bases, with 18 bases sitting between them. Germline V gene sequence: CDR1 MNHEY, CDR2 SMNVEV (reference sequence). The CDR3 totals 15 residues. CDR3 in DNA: TGTGCCAGCCAACCTGGAGGTTTTATAAACTATGGCTACACCTTC. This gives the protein CASQPGGFINYGYTF.

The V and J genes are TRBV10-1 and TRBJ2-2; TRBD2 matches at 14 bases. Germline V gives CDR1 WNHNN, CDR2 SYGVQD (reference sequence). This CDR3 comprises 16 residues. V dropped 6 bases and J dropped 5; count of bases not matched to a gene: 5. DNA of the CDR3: TGCGCCAGCAGACCCGGACTAGCGGGAGGAACCGGGGAGCTGTTTTTT. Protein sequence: CASRPGLAGGTGELFF.

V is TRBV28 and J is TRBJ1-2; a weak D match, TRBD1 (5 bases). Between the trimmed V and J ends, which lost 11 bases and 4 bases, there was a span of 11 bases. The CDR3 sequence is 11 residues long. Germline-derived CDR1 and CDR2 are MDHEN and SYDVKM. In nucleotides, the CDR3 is TGTGCCCACGGGGGAACCTATGGCTACACCTTC. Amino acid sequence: CAHGGTYGYTF.

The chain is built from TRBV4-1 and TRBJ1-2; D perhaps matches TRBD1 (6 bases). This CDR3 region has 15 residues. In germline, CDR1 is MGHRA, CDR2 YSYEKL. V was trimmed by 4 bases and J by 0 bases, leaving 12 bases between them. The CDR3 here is CASSPGQNSNYGYTF. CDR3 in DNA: TGCGCCAGCAGCCCCGGACAGAACTCTAACTATGGCTACACCTTC.

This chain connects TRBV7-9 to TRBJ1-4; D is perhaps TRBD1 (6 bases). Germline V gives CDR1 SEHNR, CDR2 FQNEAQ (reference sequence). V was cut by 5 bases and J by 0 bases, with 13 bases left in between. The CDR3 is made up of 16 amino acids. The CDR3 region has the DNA TGTGCCAGCAGCCCCCTTGGGGGCCCAACTAATGAAAAACTGTTTTTT. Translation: CASSPLGGPTNEKLFF.

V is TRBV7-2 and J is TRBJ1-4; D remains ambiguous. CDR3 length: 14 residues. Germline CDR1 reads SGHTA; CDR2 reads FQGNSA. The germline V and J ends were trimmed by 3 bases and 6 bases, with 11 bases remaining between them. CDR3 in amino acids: CASSLGNSDEKLFF. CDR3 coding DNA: TGTGCCAGCAGCTTGGGGAATAGCGATGAAAAACTGTTTTTT.

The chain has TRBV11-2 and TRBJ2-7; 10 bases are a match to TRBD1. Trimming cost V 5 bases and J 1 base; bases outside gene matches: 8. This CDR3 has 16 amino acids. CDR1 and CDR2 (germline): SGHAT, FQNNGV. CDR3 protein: CASSLRQGQGSYEQYF. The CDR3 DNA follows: TGTGCCAGCAGCCTCCGGCAGGGACAGGGGTCCTACGAGCAGTACTTC.

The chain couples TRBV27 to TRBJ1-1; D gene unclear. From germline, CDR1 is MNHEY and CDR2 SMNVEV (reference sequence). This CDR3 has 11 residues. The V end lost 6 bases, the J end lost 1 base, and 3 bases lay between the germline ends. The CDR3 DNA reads TGTGCCAGCAGGAGGAACACTGAAGCTTTCTTT. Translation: CASRRNTEAFF.

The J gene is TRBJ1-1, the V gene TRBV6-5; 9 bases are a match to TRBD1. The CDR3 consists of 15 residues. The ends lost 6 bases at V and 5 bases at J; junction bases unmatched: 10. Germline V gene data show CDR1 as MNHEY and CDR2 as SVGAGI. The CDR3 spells CASSSPGTGYTEAFF. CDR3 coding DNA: TGTGCCAGCAGCAGTCCCGGGACAGGGTATACTGAAGCTTTCTTT.

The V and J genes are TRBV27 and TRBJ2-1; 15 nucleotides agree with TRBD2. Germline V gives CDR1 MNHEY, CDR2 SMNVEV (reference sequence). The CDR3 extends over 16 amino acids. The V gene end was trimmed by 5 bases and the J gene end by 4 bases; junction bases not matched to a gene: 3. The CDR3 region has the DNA TGTGCCAGCAGTCCCGGGACTAGCGGGGGGTACAATGAGCAGTTCTTC. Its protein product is CASSPGTSGGYNEQFF.

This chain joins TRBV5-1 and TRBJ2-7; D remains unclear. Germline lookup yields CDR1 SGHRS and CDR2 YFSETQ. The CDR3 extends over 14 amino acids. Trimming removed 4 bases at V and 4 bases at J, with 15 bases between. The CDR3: CASSLLGPTYEQYF. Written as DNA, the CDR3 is TGCGCCAGCAGCCTCTTAGGACCTACTTACGAGCAGTACTTC.

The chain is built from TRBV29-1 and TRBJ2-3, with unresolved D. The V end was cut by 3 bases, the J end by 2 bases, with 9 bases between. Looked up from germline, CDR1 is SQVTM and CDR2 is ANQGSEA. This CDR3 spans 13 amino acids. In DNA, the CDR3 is TGCAGCGTTGACGCGGAGTCCACAGATACGCAGTATTTT. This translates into CSVDAESTDTQYF.

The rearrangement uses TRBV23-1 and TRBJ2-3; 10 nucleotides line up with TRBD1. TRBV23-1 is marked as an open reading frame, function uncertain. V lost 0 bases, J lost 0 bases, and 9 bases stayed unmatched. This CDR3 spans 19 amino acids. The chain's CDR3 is CASSQSTPRQGASTDTQYF. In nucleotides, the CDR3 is TGCGCCAGCAGTCAATCCACCCCGCGACAGGGGGCTAGCACAGATACGCAGTATTTT.

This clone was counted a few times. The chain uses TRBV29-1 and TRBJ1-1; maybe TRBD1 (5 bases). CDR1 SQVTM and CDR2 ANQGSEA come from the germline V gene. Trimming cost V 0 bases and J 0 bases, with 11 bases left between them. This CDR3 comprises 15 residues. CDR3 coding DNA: TGCAGCGTTGAAGATGTCGACAGCTTGAACACTGAAGCTTTCTTT. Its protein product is CSVEDVDSLNTEAFF.

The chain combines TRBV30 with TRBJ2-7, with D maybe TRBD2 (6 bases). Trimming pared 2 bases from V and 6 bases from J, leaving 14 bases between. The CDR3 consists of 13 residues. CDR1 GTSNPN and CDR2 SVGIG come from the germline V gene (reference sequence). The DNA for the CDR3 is TGTGCCTGGAGTCCTACGGGAGTATCCGAGCAGTACTTC. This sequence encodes CAWSPTGVSEQYF.

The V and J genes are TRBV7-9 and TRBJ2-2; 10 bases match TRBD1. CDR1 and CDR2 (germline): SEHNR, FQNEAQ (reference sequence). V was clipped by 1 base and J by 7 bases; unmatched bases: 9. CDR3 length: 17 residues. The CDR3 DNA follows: TGTGCCAGCAGCTTAGGAACCGGGACAGGGGTGATCGGGGAGCTGTTTTTT. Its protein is CASSLGTGTGVIGELFF.

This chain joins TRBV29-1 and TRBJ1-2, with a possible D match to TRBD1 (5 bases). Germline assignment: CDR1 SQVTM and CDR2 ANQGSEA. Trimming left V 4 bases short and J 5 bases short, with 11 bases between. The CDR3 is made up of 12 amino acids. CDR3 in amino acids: CSVAGTAYGYTF. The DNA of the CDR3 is TGCAGCGTTGCTGGGACGGCTTATGGCTACACCTTC.

Written as DNA, the CDR3 is TGTGCCAGCAGTGTAGGATTCATTTACACTACTAACTATGGCTACACCTTC. Translating it yields CASSVGFIYTTNYGYTF. The chain is built from TRBV2 and TRBJ1-2; no definite D call. The V gene's germline CDR1 is SNHLY and CDR2 FYNNEI. The length of the CDR3 is 17 residues. The ends were cut back, 4 bases at V and 0 bases at J, with 18 bases in the middle.

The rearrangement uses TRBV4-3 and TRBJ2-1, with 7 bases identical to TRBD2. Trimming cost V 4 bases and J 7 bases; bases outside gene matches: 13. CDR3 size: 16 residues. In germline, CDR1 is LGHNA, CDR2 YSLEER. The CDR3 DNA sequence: TGCGCCAGCAGCCCTTTGAGCGGGGCATTGAGGAATGAGCAGTTCTTC. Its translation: CASSPLSGALRNEQFF.

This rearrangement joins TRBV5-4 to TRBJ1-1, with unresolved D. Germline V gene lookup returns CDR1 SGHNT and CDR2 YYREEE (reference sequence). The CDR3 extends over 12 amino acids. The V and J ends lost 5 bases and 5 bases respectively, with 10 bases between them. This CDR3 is CASSLKGTEAFF. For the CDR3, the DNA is TGTGCCAGCAGTCTGAAGGGTACTGAAGCTTTCTTT.

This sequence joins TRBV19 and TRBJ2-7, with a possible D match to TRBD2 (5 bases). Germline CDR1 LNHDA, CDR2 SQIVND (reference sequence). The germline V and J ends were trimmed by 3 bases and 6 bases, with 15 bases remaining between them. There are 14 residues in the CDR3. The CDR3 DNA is TGTGCCAGTAGTATCTCGGGGTTACTTATCGAGCAGTACTTC. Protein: CASSISGLLIEQYF.